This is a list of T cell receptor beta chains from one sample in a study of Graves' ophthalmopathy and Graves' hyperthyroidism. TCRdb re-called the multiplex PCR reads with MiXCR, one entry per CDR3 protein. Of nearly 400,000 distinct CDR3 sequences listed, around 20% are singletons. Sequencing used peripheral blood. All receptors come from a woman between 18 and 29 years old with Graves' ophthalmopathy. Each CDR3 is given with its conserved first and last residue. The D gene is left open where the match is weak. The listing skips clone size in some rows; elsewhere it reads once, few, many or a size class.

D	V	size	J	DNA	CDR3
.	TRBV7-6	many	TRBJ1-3	TGTGCCAGCAGCCCGACAGGATCTGGAAACACCATATATTTT	CASSPTGSGNTIYF
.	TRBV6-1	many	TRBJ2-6	TGTGCCAGCAGTGAAGGGGCGGTGGGGGCCAACGTCCTGACTTTC	CASSEGAVGANVLTF
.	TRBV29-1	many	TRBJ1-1	TGCAGCGTTAAGGGTCGCCCGCTGAACACTGAAGCTTTCTTT	CSVKGRPLNTEAFF
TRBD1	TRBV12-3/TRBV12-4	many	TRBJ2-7	TGTGCCAGCAGACCGACAGGGCAAGTGGAGCAGTACTTC	CASRPTGQVEQYF
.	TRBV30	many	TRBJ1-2	TGTGCCTGGAAACACGGGGCTAACTATGGCTACACCTTC	CAWKHGANYGYTF
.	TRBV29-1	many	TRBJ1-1	TGCAGCGTAGTCGACAGGAAAGGCACTGAAGCTTTCTTT	CSVVDRKGTEAFF
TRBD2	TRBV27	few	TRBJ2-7	TGTGCCAGCAGTTTAGGGCTAGCGGGAGACTACGAGCAGTACTTC	CASSLGLAGDYEQYF
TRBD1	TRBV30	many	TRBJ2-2	TGTGCCTGGACCCAGGGACAGGCGAACACCGGGGAGCTGTTTTTT	CAWTQGQANTGELFF
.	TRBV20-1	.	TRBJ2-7	TGCAGTGCTAGAGATGGGTCAGGGATCTCCTACGAGCAGTACTTC	CSARDGSGISYEQYF
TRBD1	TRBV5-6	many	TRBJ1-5	TGTGCCAGCAGCAACGGTGACAGGGACGGTCAGCCCCAGCATTTT	CASSNGDRDGQPQHF
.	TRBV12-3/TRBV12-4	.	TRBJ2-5	TGTGCCAGCACAGGGGACCTTTTACAAGAGACCCAGTACTTC	CASTGDLLQETQYF
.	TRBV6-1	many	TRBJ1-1	TGTGCCAGCAGTGATCTGACGGCGAACACTGAAGCTTTCTTT	CASSDLTANTEAFF
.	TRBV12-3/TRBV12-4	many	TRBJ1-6	TGTGCCAGCAGTTTGTCAGGGGAGGACTCACCCCTCCACTTT	CASSLSGEDSPLHF
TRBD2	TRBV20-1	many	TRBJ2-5	TGCAGTGCTAGAGCATCTAGCGGGAGGGGGGAGACCCAGTACTTC	CSARASSGRGETQYF
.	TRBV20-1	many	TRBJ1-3	TGCAGTGCTCCTGACAGCTCTGGAAACACCATATATTTT	CSAPDSSGNTIYF
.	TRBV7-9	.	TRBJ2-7	TGTGCCAGCAGGATAGCCCTTGGCCCCTACGAGCAGTACTTC	CASRIALGPYEQYF
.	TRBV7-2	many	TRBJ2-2	TGTGCCAGCAGCTTAGTGGCAGGGAAGGCCGGGGAGCTGTTTTTT	CASSLVAGKAGELFF
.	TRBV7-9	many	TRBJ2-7	TGTGCCAGCAGCTTAGCCTGGGCACTGGCGGACGAGCAGTACTTC	CASSLAWALADEQYF
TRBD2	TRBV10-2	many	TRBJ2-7	TGCGCCAGCACCGCTCTGGGGGGGGGTGATCCTTCCTACGAGCAGTACTTC	CASTALGGGDPSYEQYF
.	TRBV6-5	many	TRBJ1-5	TGTGCCAGCAGAGCCCCGGGGATCGGCAATCAGCCCCAGCATTTT	CASRAPGIGNQPQHF
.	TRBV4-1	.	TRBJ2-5	TGCGCCAGCAGCCAAGGACAGTTCGAGACCCAGTACTTC	CASSQGQFETQYF
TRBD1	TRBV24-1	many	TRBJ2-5	TGTGCCACCAGTGATACCAGACAGGGACAAGAGACCCAGTACTTC	CATSDTRQGQETQYF
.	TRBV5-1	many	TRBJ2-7	TGCGCCAGCAGCCCTGAGGGCTACTCCTACGAGCAGTACTTC	CASSPEGYSYEQYF
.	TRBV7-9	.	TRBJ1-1	TGTGCCAGCAGCACCGGACGGGAAGCTTTCTTT	CASSTGREAFF
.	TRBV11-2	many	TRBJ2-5	TGTGCCAGCAGCTTAGATTTCCGGGCCCGAGGAGAGACCCAGTACTTC	CASSLDFRARGETQYF
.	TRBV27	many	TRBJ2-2	TGTGCCAGCAGTAAATTCAGGGGGGCCGGGGAGCTGTTTTTT	CASSKFRGAGELFF
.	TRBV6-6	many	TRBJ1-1	TGTGCCAGCAGTTACGGGATTACATTAAACACTGAAGCTTTCTTT	CASSYGITLNTEAFF
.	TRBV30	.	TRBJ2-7	TGTGCCTGGAGTGTATTGGGAGTTGAGCAGTACTTC	CAWSVLGVEQYF
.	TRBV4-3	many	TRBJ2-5	TGCGCCAGCAGCCAAGCTACTGACACTGCCCGCAATGCCCAGTACTTC	CASSQATDTARNAQYF
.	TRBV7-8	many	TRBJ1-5	TGTGCCAGCAGCTTAAGGGGGGTAACTCAGCCCCAGCATTTT	CASSLRGVTQPQHF
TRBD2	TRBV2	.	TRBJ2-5	TGTGCCAGCAGTAGACCGGGACTAGGCATCCAAGAGACCCAGTACTTC	CASSRPGLGIQETQYF
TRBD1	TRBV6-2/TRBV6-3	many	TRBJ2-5	TGTGCCAGCAGTTTATCAATCCAGGGGGCTCGGGAGACCCAGTACTTC	CASSLSIQGARETQYF
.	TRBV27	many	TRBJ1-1	TGTGCCAGCAGCTCCCGACAAGGAGGGACAACTGAAGCTTTCTTT	CASSSRQGGTTEAFF
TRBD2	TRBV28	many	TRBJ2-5	TGTGCCAGCAGTTTAGCGGGAGGGCCGTTGGAGACCCAGTACTTC	CASSLAGGPLETQYF
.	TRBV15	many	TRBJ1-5	TGTGCCACGCACGGCTTGGGAGGGAACAATCAGCCCCAGCATTTT	CATHGLGGNNQPQHF
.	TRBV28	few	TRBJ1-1	TGTGCCAGCAGTGTATATCACACTGAAGCTTTCTTT	CASSVYHTEAFF
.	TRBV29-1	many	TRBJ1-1	TGCAGCGTTGAGAGGGCAGTTGAAGCTTTCTTT	CSVERAVEAFF
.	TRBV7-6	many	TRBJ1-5	TGTGCCAGCAGCCCAGGGACGGGGCCCCAGCATTTT	CASSPGTGPQHF
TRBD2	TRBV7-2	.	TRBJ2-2	TGTGCCAGCAGGACTAGCGGGAGGGCCGGGGAGCTGTTTTTT	CASRTSGRAGELFF
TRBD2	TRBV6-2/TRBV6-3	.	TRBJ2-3	TGTGCCAGCAGTTACTCGGGAGGGTCCGATACGCAGTATTTT	CASSYSGGSDTQYF
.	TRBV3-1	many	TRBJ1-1	TGTGCCAGCAGCTCAAGAGGGGAGGGAGCAGCTTTCTTT	CASSSRGEGAAFF
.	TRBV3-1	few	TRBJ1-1	TGTGCCAGCAGCCGCCAGGGTCTTCAAGCTTTCTTT	CASSRQGLQAFF
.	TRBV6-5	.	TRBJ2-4	TGTGCCAGCAAGGGGACACCTAAAAACATTCAGTACTTC	CASKGTPKNIQYF
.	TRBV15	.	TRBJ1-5	TGTGCCACCAGCAGCGCACCAGGGGACCCATTTCAGCCCCAGCATTTT	CATSSAPGDPFQPQHF
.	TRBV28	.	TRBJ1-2	TGTGCCAGCAGCCGAACCGACTTATTGGGAGGTGGCTACACCTTC	CASSRTDLLGGGYTF
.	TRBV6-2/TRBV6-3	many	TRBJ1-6	TGTGCCAGCAGTTATTCGCGGGTACGGGATTCACCCCTCCACTTT	CASSYSRVRDSPLHF
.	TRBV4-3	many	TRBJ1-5	TGCGCCAGCAGCCAGGACCAGGGTCAGCCCCAGCATTTT	CASSQDQGQPQHF
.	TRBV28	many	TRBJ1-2	TGTGCCAGCAGTTTGGAGGCGCCCGACTACACCTTC	CASSLEAPDYTF
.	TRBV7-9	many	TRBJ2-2	TGTGCCAGCAGCTTCAGGACACCAAACACCGGGGAGCTGTTTTTT	CASSFRTPNTGELFF
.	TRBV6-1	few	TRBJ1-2	TGTGCCAGCAGGAGGGGGGAGTGGGGGAGGTTGCTCGGCTACACCTTC	CASRRGEWGRLLGYTF
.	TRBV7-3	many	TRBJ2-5	TGTGCCAGCAGCTTAGGTCAGACTGCACAAGAGACCCAGTACTTC	CASSLGQTAQETQYF
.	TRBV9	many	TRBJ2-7	TGTGCCAGCAGCGTAGGTCCCTTCTACGAGCAGTACTTC	CASSVGPFYEQYF
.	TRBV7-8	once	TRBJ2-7	TGTGCCAGCAGCTTAGCGTTGGCGGCAGGCTACTCCTACGAGCAGTACTTC	CASSLALAAGYSYEQYF
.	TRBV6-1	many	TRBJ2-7	TGTGCCAGCAGTGAACCCAGGATTCCGACTATCTACGAGCAGTACTTC	CASSEPRIPTIYEQYF
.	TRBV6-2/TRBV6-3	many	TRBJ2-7	TGTGCCAGCAGTTACGGGTGGAGATTCTACGAGCAGTACTTC	CASSYGWRFYEQYF